This T cell receptor (beta chain) was captured in a study of T cell repertoires in aging, cancer and after chemotherapy. Study at large: Glioblastoma patients receiving temozolomide-based therapy gave paired samples before and after chemotherapy. General study points: No conclusions about immunological memory after chemotherapy can be drawn from the repertoire data. Age-matched healthy donors had significantly more diverse, less clonal blood TCR repertoires than untreated cancer patients. In each cancer cohort, median generation probability increased across chemotherapy, suggesting thymic output rebounded.

Looked up from germline, CDR1 is GTSNPN and CDR2 is SVGIG (reference sequence). The V segment lost 8 bases and the J segment 3 bases; nucleotides outside the gene matches: 8. The CDR3 length is 14 residues. TCR beta rearrangements were amplified from peripheral blood genomic DNA. Multiplex touch-down PCR with TRB-A/B primers amplified rearranged V-D-J TRB sequences. MiXCR, applied by TCRdb to the multiplex PCR reads, yields one record per CDR3 protein. The table records 4,000 to 5,000 distinct CDR3 sequences, around 44% of them present only once. This clonotype was counted between two and nine times. Its target is not known.

The chain employs TRBV30 and TRBJ1-3; TRBD1 agrees at 9 bases. The sequence was obtained from a human donor with a solid tumor. Sample: blood. This CDR3 is CARWDRDLGNTIYF. In DNA, the CDR3 is TGTGCCCGATGGGACAGGGATCTTGGAAACACCATATATTTT. The whole variable domain, remainder taken from reference TRBV30 and TRBJ1-3, is SQTIHQWPATLVQPVGSPLSLECTVEGTSNPNLYWYRQAAGRGLQLLFYSVGIGQISSEVPQNLSASRPQDRQFILSSKKLLLSDSGFYLCARWDRDLGNTIYFGEGSWLTVV.